This T cell receptor beta chain originates from a study of CD8 T cells in ankylosing spondylitis. Findings and caveats of the study: Characteristic, it appeared, of ankylosing spondylitis blood was a TCR beta motif of about eight highly homologous variants.

The V and J ends lost 4 bases and 5 bases, in that order; junction bases with no gene match: 5. Germline V gene sequence: CDR1 SGHDT, CDR2 YYEEEE. The CDR3 has 14 amino acids. This clonotype was seen at least ten times. The antigen remains unidentified. From the 5' RACE reads, TCRdb called clonotypes with MiXCR, one entry per CDR3 protein. The sample gives about 800,000 distinct CDR3 sequences, about an eighth of which show up once; approximately 0.5% is in the top ten. Sequencing was carried out using blood, either unsorted or a sorted T cell fraction (not recorded which). The clonotype originates from a male donor with ankylosing spondylitis. This chain joins TRBV5-6 and TRBJ2-5; 10 bases are shared with TRBD1. CDR3: CASSRDRGYETQYF. CDR3 DNA sequence: TGTGCCAGCAGCCGGGACAGGGGTTACGAGACCCAGTACTTC. Looking up the rest from reference TRBV5-6 and TRBJ2-5 gives the full variable domain: DAGVTQSPTHLIKTRGQQVTLRCSPKSGHDTVSWYQQALGQGPQFIFQYYEEEERQRGNFPDRFSGHQFPNYSSELNVNALLLGDSALYLCASSRDRGYETQYFGPGTRLLVL.